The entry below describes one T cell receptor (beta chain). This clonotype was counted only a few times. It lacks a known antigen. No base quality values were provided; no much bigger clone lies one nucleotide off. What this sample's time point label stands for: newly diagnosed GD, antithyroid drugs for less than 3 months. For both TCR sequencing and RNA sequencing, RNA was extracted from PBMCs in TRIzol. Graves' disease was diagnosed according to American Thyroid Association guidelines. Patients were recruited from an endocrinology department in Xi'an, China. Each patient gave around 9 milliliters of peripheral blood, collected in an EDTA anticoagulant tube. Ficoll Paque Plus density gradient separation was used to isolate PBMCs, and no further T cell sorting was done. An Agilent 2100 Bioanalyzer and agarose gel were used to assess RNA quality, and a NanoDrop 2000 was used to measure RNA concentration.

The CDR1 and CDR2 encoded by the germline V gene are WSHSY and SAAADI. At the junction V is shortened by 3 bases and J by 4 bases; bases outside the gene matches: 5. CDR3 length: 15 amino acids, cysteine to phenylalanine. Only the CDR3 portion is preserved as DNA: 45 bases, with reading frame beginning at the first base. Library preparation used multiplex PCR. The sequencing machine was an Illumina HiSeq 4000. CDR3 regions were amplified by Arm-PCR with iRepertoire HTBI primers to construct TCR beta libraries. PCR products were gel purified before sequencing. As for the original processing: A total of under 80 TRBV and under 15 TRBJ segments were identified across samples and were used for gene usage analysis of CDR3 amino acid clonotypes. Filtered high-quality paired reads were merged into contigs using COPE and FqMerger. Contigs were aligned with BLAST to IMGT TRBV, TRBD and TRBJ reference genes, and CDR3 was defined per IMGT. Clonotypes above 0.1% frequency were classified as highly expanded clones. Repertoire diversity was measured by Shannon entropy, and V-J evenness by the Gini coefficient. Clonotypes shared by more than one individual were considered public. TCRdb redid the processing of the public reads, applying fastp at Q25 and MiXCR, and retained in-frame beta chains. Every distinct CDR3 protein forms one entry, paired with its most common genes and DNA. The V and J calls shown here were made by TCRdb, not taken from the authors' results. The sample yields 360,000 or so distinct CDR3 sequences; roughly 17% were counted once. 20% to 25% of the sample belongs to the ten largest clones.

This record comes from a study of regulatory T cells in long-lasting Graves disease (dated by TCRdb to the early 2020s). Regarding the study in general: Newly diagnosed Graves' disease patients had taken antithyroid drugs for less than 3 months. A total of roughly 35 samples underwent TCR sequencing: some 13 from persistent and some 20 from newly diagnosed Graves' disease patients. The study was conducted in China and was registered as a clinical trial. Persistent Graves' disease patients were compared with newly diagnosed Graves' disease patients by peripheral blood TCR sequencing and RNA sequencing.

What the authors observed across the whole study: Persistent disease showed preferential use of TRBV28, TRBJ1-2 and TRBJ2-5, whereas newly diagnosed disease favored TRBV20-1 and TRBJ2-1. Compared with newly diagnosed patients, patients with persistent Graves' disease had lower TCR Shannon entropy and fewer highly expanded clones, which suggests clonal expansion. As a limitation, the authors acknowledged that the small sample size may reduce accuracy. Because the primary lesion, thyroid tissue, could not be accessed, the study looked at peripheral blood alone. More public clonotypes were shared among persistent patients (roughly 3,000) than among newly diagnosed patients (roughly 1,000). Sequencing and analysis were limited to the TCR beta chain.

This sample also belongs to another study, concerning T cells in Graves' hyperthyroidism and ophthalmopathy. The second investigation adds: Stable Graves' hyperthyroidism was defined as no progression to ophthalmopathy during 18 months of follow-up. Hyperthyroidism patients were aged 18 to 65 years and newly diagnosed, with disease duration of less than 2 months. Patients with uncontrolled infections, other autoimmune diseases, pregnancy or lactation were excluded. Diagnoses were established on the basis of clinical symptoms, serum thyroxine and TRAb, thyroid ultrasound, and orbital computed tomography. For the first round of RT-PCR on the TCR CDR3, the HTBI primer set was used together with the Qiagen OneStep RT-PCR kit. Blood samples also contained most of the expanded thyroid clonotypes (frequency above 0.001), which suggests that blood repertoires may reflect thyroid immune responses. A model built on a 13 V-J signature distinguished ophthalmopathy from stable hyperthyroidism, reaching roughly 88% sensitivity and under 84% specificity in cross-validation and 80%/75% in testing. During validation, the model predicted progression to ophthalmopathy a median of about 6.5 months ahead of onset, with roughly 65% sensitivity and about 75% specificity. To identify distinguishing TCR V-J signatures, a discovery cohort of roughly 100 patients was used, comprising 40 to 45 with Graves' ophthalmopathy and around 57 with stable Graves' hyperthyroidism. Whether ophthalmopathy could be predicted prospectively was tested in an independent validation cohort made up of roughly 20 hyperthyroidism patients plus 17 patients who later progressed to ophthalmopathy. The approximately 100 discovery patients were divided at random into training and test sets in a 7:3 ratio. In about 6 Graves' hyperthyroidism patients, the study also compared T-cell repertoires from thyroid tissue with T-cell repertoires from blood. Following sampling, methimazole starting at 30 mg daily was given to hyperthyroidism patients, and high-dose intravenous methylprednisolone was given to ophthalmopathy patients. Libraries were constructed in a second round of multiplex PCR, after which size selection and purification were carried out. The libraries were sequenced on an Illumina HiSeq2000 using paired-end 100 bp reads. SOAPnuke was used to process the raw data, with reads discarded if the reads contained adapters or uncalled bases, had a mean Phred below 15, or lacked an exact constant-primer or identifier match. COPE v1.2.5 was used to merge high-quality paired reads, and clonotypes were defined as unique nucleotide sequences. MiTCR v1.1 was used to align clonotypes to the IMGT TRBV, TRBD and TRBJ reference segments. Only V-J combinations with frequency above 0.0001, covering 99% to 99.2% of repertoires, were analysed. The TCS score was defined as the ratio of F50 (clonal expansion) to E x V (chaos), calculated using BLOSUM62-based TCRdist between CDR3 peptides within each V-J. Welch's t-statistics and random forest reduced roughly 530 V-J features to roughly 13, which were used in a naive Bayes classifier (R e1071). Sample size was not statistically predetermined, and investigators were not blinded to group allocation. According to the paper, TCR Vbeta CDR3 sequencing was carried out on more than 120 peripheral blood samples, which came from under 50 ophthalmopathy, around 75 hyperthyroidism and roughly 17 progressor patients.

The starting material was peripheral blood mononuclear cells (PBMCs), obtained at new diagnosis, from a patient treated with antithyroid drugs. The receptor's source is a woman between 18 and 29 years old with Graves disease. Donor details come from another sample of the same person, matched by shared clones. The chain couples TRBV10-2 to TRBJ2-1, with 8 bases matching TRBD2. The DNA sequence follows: TGCGCCAGCAGTGAACGGGGGGGCATTTACAATGAGCAGTTCTTC. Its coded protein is CASSERGGIYNEQFF.